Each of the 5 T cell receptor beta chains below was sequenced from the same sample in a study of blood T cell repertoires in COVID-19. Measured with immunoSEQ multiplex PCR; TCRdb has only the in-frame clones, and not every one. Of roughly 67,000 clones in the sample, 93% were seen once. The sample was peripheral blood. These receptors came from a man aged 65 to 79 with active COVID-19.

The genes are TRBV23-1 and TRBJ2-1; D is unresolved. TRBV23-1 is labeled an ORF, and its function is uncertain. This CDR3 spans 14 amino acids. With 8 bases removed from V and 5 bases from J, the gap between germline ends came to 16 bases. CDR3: CASHWAPNHNEQFF. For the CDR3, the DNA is TGCGCCAGCCATTGGGCGCCTAACCACAATGAGCAGTTCTTC.

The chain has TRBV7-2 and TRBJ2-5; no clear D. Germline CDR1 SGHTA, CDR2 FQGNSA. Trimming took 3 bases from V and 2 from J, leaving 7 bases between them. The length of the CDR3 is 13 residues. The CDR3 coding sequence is TGTGCCAGCAGCTTGAACAGACAAGAGACCCAGTACTTC. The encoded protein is CASSLNRQETQYF.

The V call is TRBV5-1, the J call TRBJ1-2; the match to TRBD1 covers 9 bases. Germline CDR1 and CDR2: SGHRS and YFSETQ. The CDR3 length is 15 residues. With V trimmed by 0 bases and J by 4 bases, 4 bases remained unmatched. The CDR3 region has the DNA TGCGCCAGCAGCTTGGCCGGGACAGGGATCTATGGCTACACCTTC. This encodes CASSLAGTGIYGYTF.

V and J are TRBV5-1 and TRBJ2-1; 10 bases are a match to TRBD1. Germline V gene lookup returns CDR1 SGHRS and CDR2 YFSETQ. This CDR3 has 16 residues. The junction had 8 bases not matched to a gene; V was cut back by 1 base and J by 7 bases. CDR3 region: CASSLLGTGATNEQFF. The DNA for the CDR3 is TGCGCCAGCAGCTTGTTAGGGACAGGGGCTACAAATGAGCAGTTCTTC.

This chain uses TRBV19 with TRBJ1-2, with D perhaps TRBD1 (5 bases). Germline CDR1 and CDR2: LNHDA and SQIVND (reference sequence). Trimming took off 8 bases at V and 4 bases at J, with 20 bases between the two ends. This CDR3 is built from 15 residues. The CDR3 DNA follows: TGTGCCAGTCGATACGTGGGAGGGACGGGCTATGGCTACACCTTC. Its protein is CASRYVGGTGYGYTF. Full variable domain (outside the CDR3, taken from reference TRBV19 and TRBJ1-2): DGGITQSPKYLFRKEGQNVTLSCEQNLNHDAMYWYRQDPGQGLRLIYYSQIVNDFQKGDIAEGYSVSREKKESFPLTVTSAQKNPTAFYLCASRYVGGTGYGYTFGSGTRLTVV.